The rows below give T cell receptor beta chains drawn from one sample of a study of blood T cell repertoires in COVID-19. Repertoires were generated with immunoSEQ multiplex PCR, while TCRdb's copy carries only in-frame clones and drops some. The data show 150,000 or so clones, over 75% seen once. The sequencing input was peripheral blood. Receptor source: a man between 65 and 85 years old who had recovered from COVID-19. Both conserved end residues are part of each CDR3. A D gene is named only where the DNA matches it firmly. Clone size is given for some rows only: seen once, a few or many times, or a class if the clone is expanded.

J: TRBJ1-1
size: NA
V: TRBV28
D: NA
CDR3: CASSLWEEAFF
DNA: TGTGCCAGCAGTTTATGGGAGGAGGCTTTCTTT

J: TRBJ2-3
size: once
V: TRBV29-1
D: NA
CDR3: CSVEGDSGNTDTQYF
DNA: TGCAGCGTTGAAGGAGATAGCGGAAACACAGATACGCAGTATTTT

J: TRBJ2-5
size: NA
V: TRBV19
D: NA
CDR3: CASSIGWATGETQYF
DNA: TGTGCCAGTAGTATAGGTTGGGCGACCGGAGAGACCCAGTACTTC

J: TRBJ1-1
size: once
V: TRBV9
D: TRBD1
CDR3: CASSSRGGFLNTEAFF
DNA: TGTGCCAGCAGCTCCCGAGGGGGCTTTTTGAACACTGAAGCTTTCTTT

J: TRBJ1-6
size: NA
V: TRBV15
D: TRBD1
CDR3: CATSGGTDSPLHF
DNA: TGTGCCACCAGCGGGGGGACAGATTCACCCCTCCACTTT

J: TRBJ1-4
size: NA
V: TRBV29-1
D: NA
CDR3: CSVEDSSRGSEKLFF
DNA: TGCAGCGTTGAAGATAGCTCTCGAGGGAGTGAAAAACTGTTTTTT

J: TRBJ2-7
size: NA
V: TRBV4-3
D: TRBD2
CDR3: CASSQGIAQREWAYEQYF
DNA: TGCGCCAGCAGCCAAGGAATTGCTCAGCGGGAGTGGGCCTACGAGCAGTACTTC

J: TRBJ1-5
size: NA
V: TRBV18
D: TRBD1
CDR3: CASSPLPGTGSNQPQHF
DNA: TGTGCCAGCTCACCTCTCCCTGGGACAGGTTCAAATCAGCCCCAGCATTTT

J: TRBJ2-7
size: NA
V: TRBV6-5
D: TRBD1
CDR3: CASSPDRETGEQYF
DNA: TGTGCCAGCAGTCCAGACAGGGAGACTGGCGAGCAGTACTTC

J: TRBJ2-3
size: NA
V: TRBV6-4
D: TRBD2
CDR3: CASSDTWTSGSTDTQYF
DNA: TGTGCCAGCAGTGACACCTGGACTAGCGGGAGCACAGATACGCAGTATTTT

J: TRBJ2-3
size: NA
V: TRBV30
D: TRBD1
CDR3: CAWRGQGADTQYF
DNA: TGTGCCTGGAGGGGGCAGGGGGCAGATACGCAGTATTTT

J: TRBJ2-7
size: NA
V: TRBV3-1/TRBV3-2
D: TRBD1
CDR3: CASSHPGGGVDEQYF
DNA: TGTGCCAGCAGCCACCCAGGGGGCGGTGTAGACGAGCAGTACTTC

J: TRBJ2-1
size: NA
V: TRBV10-2
D: NA
CDR3: CASSDVGREQFF
DNA: TGCGCCAGCAGTGACGTCGGTCGTGAGCAGTTCTTC

J: TRBJ1-5
size: NA
V: TRBV10-3
D: NA
CDR3: CAISTSNQPQHF
DNA: TGTGCCATCAGTACAAGCAATCAGCCCCAGCATTTT

J: TRBJ2-1
size: NA
V: TRBV13
D: NA
CDR3: CASSLGAYAYNEQFF
DNA: TGTGCCAGCAGCTTAGGGGCTTACGCCTACAATGAGCAGTTCTTC

J: TRBJ2-3
size: NA
V: TRBV6-6
D: TRBD2
CDR3: CASSSKRDSTDTQYF
DNA: TGTGCCAGCAGTTCGAAGCGGGATAGCACAGATACGCAGTATTTT

J: TRBJ1-5
size: NA
V: TRBV28
D: TRBD1
CDR3: CASSLDRGNQPQHF
DNA: TGTGCCAGCAGTTTAGACAGGGGAAATCAGCCCCAGCATTTT

J: TRBJ1-1
size: NA
V: TRBV18
D: NA
CDR3: CASSPIQGEAFF
DNA: TGTGCCAGCTCACCAATCCAGGGTGAAGCTTTCTTT

J: TRBJ1-1
size: NA
V: TRBV3-1/TRBV3-2
D: TRBD1
CDR3: CASRKDRGSTEAFF
DNA: TGTGCCAGCAGAAAAGACAGGGGATCCACTGAAGCTTTCTTT

J: TRBJ2-7
size: NA
V: TRBV5-1
D: TRBD1
CDR3: CASSGPQGADIYEQYF
DNA: TGCGCCAGCAGCGGACCCCAGGGGGCGGACATCTACGAGCAGTACTTC

J: TRBJ1-2
size: NA
V: TRBV4-3
D: NA
CDR3: CASSQGLASGYGYTF
DNA: TGCGCCAGCAGCCAAGGATTGGCTTCGGGGTATGGCTACACCTTC

J: TRBJ1-2
size: NA
V: TRBV6-5
D: NA
CDR3: CASTLGGGRRYGYTF
DNA: TGTGCCAGCACCCTGGGTGGGGGCAGGAGATATGGCTACACCTTC

J: TRBJ2-3
size: NA
V: TRBV12-3/TRBV12-4
D: NA
CDR3: CASSLMRYTQYF
DNA: TGTGCCAGCAGTTTAATGAGATATACGCAGTATTTT

J: TRBJ2-1
size: NA
V: TRBV11-2
D: NA
CDR3: CASSPRGPEQFF
DNA: TGTGCCAGCAGCCCGCGGGGTCCTGAGCAGTTCTTC

J: TRBJ2-1
size: NA
V: TRBV2
D: TRBD2
CDR3: CASSQRDLGQFF
DNA: TGTGCCAGCAGTCAGCGGGACTTGGGGCAGTTCTTC